The TCR beta chain under discussion was sequenced for a study of cytomegalovirus exposure and HLA in healthy donors. Details on this clone: Its antigen is not known.

A multiplex PCR was run with 60 Vbeta primers and 13 Jbeta primers. Produced via immunoSEQ multiplex PCR; TCRdb's table is partial and in-frame only. The sample consists of 150,000 to 200,000 clones, approximately 77% of them appearing once. Notes on the study in general: Most sequenced TCRs were rare (though some public TCRs occurred in many donors).

The study sampled nominally healthy donors, though unrecorded immune exposures were likely. Input material: PBMCs. The receptor was derived from a male donor in good health and CMV-seropositive.

CDR3: CASSALYDRGGGETQYF. CDR3 bases: TGTGCCAGCAGTGCGCTTTATGACAGGGGAGGAGGAGAGACCCAGTACTTC. The rearrangement uses TRBV6-1 and TRBJ2-5; 8 nucleotides match TRBD1. The germline CDR1 and CDR2 sequences are MNHNS and SASEGT. The CDR3 runs to 17 residues. V lost 4 bases and J lost 4; bases outside the gene matches: 14.